The present entry profiles one T cell receptor beta chain with its context. Its antigen remains unidentified. These data come from a study of cytomegalovirus exposure and HLA in healthy donors. Study outcomes and limitations: Analyses of presence/absence relied on an assumption of roughly uniform sequencing depth across donors. It emerged from a later analysis that several of the most significant clusters appeared to be linked to common viral pathogens. Within a later analysis, the majority of CMV-associated TCR beta chains appeared HLA-restricted.

The PCR employed 60 Vbeta primers together with 13 Jbeta primers. The method was immunoSEQ multiplex PCR; TCRdb's version includes in-frame clones alone and lacks a portion of them. The table has about 130,000 clones, over 9.5% seen once. This clonotype originated in a young woman in good health and CMV-seropositive. Sequenced input: PBMCs.

The CDR3 reads CASSFSEREGGKTQYF. The CDR3 region has the DNA TGTGCCAGCAGCTTCAGCGAGCGGGAGGGTGGAAAGACCCAGTACTTC. The chain couples TRBV7-8 to TRBJ2-5; TRBD2 matches at 10 bases. After removal of 3 bases from V and 6 bases from J, the junction contained 10 bases not matched to a gene. CDR1 is SGHVS, CDR2 FQNEAQ, per germline. CDR3 size: 16 residues.